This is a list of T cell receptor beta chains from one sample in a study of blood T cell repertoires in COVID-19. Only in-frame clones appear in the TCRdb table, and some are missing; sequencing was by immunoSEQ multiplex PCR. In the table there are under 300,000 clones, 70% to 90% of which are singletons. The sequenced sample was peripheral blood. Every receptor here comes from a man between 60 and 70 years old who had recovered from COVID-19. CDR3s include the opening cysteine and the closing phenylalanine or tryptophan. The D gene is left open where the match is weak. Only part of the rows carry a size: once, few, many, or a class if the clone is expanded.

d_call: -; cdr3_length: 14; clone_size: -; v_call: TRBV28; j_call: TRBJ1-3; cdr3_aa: CASSFLASGNTIYF; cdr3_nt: TGTGCCAGCAGTTTCTTGGCTTCTGGAAACACCATATATTTT
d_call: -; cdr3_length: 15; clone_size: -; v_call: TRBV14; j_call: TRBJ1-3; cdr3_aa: CASSQYGSSGNTIYF; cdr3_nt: TGTGCCAGCAGCCAATACGGTAGCTCTGGAAACACCATATATTTT
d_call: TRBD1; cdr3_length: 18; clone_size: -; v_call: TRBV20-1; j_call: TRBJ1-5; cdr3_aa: CSASGAGQGLYSNQPQHF; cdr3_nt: TGCAGTGCTAGTGGGGCTGGACAGGGGCTCTATAGCAATCAGCCCCAGCATTTT
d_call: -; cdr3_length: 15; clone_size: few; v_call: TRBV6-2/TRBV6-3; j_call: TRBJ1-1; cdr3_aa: CASSYSLGGNTEAFF; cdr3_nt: TGTGCCAGCAGTTATTCACTCGGCGGGAACACTGAAGCTTTCTTT
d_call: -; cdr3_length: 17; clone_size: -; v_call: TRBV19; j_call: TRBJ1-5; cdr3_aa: CASSTSTGTKGNQPQHF; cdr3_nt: TGTGCCAGTAGTACATCGACAGGCACGAAAGGCAATCAGCCCCAGCATTTT
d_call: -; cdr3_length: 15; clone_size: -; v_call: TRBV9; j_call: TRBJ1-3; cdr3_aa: CASSVLGESGNTIYF; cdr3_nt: TGTGCCAGCAGCGTACTGGGAGAGTCTGGAAACACCATATATTTT
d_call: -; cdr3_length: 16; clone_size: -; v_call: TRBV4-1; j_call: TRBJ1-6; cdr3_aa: CASSQAPSSYNSPLHF; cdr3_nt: TGCGCCAGCAGCCAAGCCCCGAGCTCCTATAATTCACCCCTCCACTTT
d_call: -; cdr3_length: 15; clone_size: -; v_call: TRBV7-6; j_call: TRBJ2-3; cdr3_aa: CASSPGTSPPDTQYF; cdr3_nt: TGTGCCAGCAGCCCTGGGACTTCCCCTCCAGATACGCAGTATTTT
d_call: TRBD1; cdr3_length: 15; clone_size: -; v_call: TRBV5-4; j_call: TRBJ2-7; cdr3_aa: CASSGWGTGSYEQYF; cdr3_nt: TGTGCCAGCAGCGGATGGGGGACAGGATCCTACGAGCAGTACTTC
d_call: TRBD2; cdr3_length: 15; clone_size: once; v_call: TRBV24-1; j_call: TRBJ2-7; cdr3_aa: CATSAVTSGGIEQYF; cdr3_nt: TGTGCCACCAGTGCTGTGACTAGCGGGGGGATCGAGCAGTACTTC
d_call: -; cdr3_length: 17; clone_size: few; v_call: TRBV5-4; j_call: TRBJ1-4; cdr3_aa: CASSRDGGTAANEKLFF; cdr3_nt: TGTGCCAGCAGCCGAGACGGAGGGACGGCAGCTAATGAAAAACTGTTTTTT
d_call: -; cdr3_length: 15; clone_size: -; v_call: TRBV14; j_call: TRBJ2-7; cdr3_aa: CASSPWAGITYEQYF; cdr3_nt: TGTGCCAGCAGCCCTTGGGCGGGGATTACCTACGAGCAGTACTTC
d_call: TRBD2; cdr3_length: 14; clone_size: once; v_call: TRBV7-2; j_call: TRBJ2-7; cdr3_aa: CASKAGGPIYEQYF; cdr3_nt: TGTGCCAGCAAAGCGGGAGGGCCGATCTACGAGCAGTACTTC
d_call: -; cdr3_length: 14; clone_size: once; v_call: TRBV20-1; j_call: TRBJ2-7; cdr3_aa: CSASSLRGGYEQYF; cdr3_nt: TGCAGTGCTAGTAGCTTGCGGGGAGGCTACGAGCAGTACTTC
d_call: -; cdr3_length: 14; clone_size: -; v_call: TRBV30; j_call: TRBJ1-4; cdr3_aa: CAWDGLPTNEKLFF; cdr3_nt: TGTGCCTGGGACGGACTGCCAACTAATGAAAAACTGTTTTTT
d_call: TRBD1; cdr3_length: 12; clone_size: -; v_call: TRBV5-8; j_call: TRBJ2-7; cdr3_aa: CASSWTGYEQYF; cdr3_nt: TGTGCCAGCAGCTGGACAGGGTACGAGCAGTACTTC
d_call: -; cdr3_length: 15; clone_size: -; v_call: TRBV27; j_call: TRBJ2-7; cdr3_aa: CASSLGSGAGGEQYF; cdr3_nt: TGTGCCAGCAGTTTAGGGTCAGGGGCTGGAGGCGAGCAGTACTTC
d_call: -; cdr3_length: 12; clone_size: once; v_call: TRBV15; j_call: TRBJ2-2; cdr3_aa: CATSTSTGELFF; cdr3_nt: TGTGCCACCAGCACGTCGACCGGGGAGCTGTTTTTT
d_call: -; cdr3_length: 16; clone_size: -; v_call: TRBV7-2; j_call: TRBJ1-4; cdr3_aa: CASSADRRRTNEKLFF; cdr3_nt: TGTGCCAGCAGCGCCGACAGGAGGAGGACTAATGAAAAACTGTTTTTT
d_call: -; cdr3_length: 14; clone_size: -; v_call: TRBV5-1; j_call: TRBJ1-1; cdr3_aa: CASSFGSMNTEAFF; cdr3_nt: TGCGCCAGCAGCTTTGGCTCCATGAACACTGAAGCTTTCTTT
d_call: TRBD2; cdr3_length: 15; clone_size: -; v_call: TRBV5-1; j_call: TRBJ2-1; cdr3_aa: CASSPGGSSYNEQFF; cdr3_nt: TGCGCCAGCAGCCCCGGGGGGAGCTCCTACAATGAGCAGTTCTTC
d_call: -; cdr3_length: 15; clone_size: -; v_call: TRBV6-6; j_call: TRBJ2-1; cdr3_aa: CASSPGVSSYNEQFF; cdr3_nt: TGTGCCAGCAGTCCAGGGGTGAGCTCCTACAATGAGCAGTTCTTC
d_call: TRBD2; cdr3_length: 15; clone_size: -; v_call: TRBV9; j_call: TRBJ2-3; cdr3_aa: CASSVGASGGNTQYF; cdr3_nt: TGTGCCAGCAGCGTAGGTGCTAGCGGGGGGAATACGCAGTATTTT
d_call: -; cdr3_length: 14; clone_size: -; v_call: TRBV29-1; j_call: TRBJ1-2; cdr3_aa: CSVEDGRGEGGYTF; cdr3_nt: TGCAGCGTTGAAGATGGGAGAGGGGAGGGTGGCTACACCTTC
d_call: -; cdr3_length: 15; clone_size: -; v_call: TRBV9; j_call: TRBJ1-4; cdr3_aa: CASSSAGTSREKLFF; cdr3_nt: TGTGCCAGCAGCTCAGCGGGTACGTCCAGAGAAAAACTGTTTTTT
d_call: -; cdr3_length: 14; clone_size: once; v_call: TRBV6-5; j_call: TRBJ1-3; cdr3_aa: CASRGEGSGNTIYF; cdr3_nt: TGTGCCAGCAGGGGCGAGGGCTCTGGAAACACCATATATTTT
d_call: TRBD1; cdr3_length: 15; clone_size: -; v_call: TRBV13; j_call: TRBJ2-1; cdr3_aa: CASSSGQAARNEQFF; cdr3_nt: TGTGCCAGCAGCTCGGGACAGGCCGCTAGAAATGAGCAGTTCTTC
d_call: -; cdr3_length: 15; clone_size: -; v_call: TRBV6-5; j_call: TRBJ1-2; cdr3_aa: CASRRNRDFDYGYTF; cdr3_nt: TGTGCCAGCCGCCGTAACAGGGATTTCGACTATGGCTACACCTTC
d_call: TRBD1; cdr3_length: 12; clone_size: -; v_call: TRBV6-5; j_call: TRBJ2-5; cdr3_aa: CASDSQGETQYF; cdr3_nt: TGTGCCAGTGACTCACAGGGGGAGACCCAGTACTTC
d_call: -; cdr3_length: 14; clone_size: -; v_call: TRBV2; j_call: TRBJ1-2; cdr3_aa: CASSEVRGSGGYTF; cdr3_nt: TGTGCCAGCAGTGAGGTCAGGGGCTCCGGTGGCTACACCTTC
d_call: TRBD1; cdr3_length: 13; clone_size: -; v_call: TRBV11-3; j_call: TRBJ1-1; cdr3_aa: CASSPGGQTEAFF; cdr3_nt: TGTGCCAGCAGCCCAGGGGGTCAGACTGAAGCTTTCTTT
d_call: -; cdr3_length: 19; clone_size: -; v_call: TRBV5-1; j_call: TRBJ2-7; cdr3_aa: CASSLGRGRGNRREYEQYF; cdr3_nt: TGCGCCAGCAGCTTGGGGCGGGGACGAGGGAATCGGCGAGAATACGAGCAGTACTTC
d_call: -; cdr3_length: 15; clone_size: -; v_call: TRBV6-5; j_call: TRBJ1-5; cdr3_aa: CASSFGSAGNQPQHF; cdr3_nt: TGTGCCAGCAGCTTCGGGTCCGCGGGAAATCAGCCCCAGCATTTT
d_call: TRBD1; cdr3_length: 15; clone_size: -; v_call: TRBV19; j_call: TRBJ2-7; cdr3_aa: CASSGRQGAFYEQYF; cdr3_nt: TGTGCCAGTAGTGGGAGACAGGGTGCCTTCTACGAGCAGTACTTC
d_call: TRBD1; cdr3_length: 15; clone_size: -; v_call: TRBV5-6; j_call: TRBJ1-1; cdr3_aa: CASSLLTGDLAEAFF; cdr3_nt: TGTGCCAGCAGCTTGCTCACAGGGGATCTAGCTGAAGCTTTCTTT
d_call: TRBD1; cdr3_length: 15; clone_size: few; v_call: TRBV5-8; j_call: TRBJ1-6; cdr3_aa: CASSSTHRGNSPLHF; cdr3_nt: TGTGCCAGCAGCTCGACGCACAGGGGGAATTCACCCCTCCACTTT
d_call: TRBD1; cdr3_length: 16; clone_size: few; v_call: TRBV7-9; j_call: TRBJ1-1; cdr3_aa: CASSDRGHEPNTEAFF; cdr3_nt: TGTGCCAGCTCGGACAGGGGGCATGAGCCGAACACTGAAGCTTTCTTT
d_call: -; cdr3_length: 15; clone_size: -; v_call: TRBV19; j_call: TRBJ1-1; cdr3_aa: CASSIDLGRNSEAFF; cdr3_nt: TGTGCCAGTAGTATAGATCTGGGCAGAAATTCTGAAGCTTTCTTT
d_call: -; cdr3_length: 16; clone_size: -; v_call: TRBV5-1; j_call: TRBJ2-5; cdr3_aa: CASRKQTGSAQETQYF; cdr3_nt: TGCGCCAGTCGCAAACAAACAGGGTCGGCCCAAGAGACCCAGTACTTC
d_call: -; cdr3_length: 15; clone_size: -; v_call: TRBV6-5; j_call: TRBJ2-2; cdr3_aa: CASRPDYSNTGELFF; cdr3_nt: TGTGCCAGCAGGCCGGACTACTCTAACACCGGGGAGCTGTTTTTT
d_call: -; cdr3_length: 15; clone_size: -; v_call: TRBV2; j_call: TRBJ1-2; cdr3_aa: CASSKPPGGADGYTF; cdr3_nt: TGTGCCAGCAGTAAACCTCCGGGGGGGGCAGATGGCTACACCTTC
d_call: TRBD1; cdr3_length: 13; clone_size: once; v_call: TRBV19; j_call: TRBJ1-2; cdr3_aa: CASSPGQGDGYTF; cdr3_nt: TGTGCCAGTAGTCCGGGACAGGGTGATGGCTACACCTTC
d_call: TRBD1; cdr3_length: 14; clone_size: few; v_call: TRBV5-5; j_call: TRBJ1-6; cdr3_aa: CASLRGQSNSPLHF; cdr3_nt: TGTGCCAGCCTACGGGGACAGAGCAATTCACCCCTCCACTTT
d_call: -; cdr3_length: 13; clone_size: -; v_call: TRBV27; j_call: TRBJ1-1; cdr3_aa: CASSFTGNTEAFF; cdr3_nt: TGTGCCAGCAGTTTTACAGGGAACACTGAAGCTTTCTTT
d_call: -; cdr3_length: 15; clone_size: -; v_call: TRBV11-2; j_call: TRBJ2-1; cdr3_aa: CASSPVITVYNEQFF; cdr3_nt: TGTGCCAGCAGCCCAGTTATAACAGTCTACAATGAGCAGTTCTTC
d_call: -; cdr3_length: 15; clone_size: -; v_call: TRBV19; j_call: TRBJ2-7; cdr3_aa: CASSHRRVPTGEQYF; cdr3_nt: TGTGCCAGTAGTCATCGACGGGTCCCTACTGGTGAGCAGTACTTC
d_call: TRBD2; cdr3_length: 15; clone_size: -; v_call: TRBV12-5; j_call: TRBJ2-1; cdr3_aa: CASAVSGRDYNEQFF; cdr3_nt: TGTGCTAGTGCTGTTAGCGGGAGGGACTACAATGAGCAGTTCTTC